This TCR beta chain was sequenced in a study of molecular identifiers for immune sequencing clone quantification. Study-wide findings and caveats: The sizes of highly expanded clones could be underestimated when identical TCR molecules share a barcode.

Details on this clonotype: As yet, its antigen is unknown.

Bulk TCR library preparation followed previously described methods with listed TCR primers. TCRdb re-called the PCR reads with MiXCR, one entry per CDR3 protein. The data hold over 300,000 distinct CDR3 sequences, with roughly 23% observed a single time. Based on a CD8+CD4-CCR7+CD45RA+ profile, naive CD8 T cells were sorted. CDR1 and CDR2 from the germline V gene are MNHEY and SMNVEV (reference sequence). This CDR3 region has 15 residues. V was trimmed by 6 bases and J by 2 bases, leaving 13 bases between them. This TCR was recovered from a human donor in good health. Some libraries in this study had Jurkat cell RNA spiked in. The V call is TRBV27, the J call TRBJ2-2; the D call may be TRBD1 or TRBD2 (5 bases each). The sequencing sample was made of naive CD8+ T cells from blood, with Jurkat cell RNA spiked in. The subset is: FACS-sorted CD8+CD4-CCR7+CD45RA+ naive T cells. CDR3 protein: CASRGPETNTGELFF. CDR3 sequence (DNA): TGTGCCAGCAGGGGACCGGAGACCAACACCGGGGAGCTGTTTTTT.